The 25 T cell receptor beta chains below come from one sample, sequenced in a study of cytomegalovirus exposure and HLA in healthy donors. It was with 60 Vbeta and 13 Jbeta primers that the PCR ran. TCRdb's table, derived via immunoSEQ multiplex PCR, lists solely in-frame clones and lacks some. The sample consists of roughly 120,000 clones, approximately 86% of them appearing once. Source material: PBMCs. All receptors come from a man aged 35 to 55 in good health and CMV-seronegative.

This chain joins TRBV18 and TRBJ1-5; TRBD1 might be the D (5 bases). Germline CDR1 reads KGHSH; CDR2 reads LQKENI. Trimming removed 6 bases from V and 1 base from J, with 13 bases in between. This CDR3 contains 15 residues. DNA of the CDR3: TGTGCCAGCTCGCCGGAACAGGTGAGCAATCAGCCCCAGCATTTT. Its protein product is CASSPEQVSNQPQHF.

V and J are TRBV7-2 and TRBJ1-2, with 9 bases lining up with TRBD1. The CDR3 is made up of 15 amino acids. After removal of 2 bases from V and 4 bases from J, the junction contained 5 bases not matched to a gene. Germline CDR1 and CDR2: SGHTA and FQGNSA. The CDR3 DNA follows: TGTGCCAGCAGCTTATCCGGGACAGGGCGCTATGGCTACACCTTC. Its protein product is CASSLSGTGRYGYTF.

The CDR3, as DNA: TGCGCCAGCAGCCAACTAGCGGCGGGCACAGATACGCAGTATTTT. It encodes CASSQLAAGTDTQYF. This chain links TRBV5-1 with TRBJ2-3; TRBD2 aligns across 8 bases. The CDR3 covers 15 residues. Trimming cost V 4 bases and J 1 base; bases outside gene matches: 5. The V gene's germline CDR1 is SGHRS and CDR2 YFSETQ.

This chain links TRBV5-1 with TRBJ2-1; 11 nucleotides agree with TRBD2. V lost 0 bases to trimming and J lost 7 bases; unmatched junction nucleotides: 3. The germline gives CDR1 SGHRS, CDR2 YFSETQ. The CDR3 has 15 residues. The CDR3 is CASSLVAGGSNEQFF. In DNA form, the CDR3 reads TGCGCCAGCAGCTTGGTAGCGGGGGGGAGTAATGAGCAGTTCTTC.

The rearrangement links TRBV7-2 to TRBJ1-1; D possibly corresponds to TRBD1 (5 bases). This CDR3 contains 13 residues. With 1 base removed from V and 6 bases from J, the gap between germline ends came to 9 bases. The V gene's germline CDR1 is SGHTA and CDR2 FQGNSA. The CDR3 sequence: CASSLDWGAEAFF. CDR3 coding DNA: TGTGCCAGCAGCTTAGATTGGGGGGCTGAAGCTTTCTTT.

The chain combines TRBV30 with TRBJ2-4; D is undetermined. From germline, CDR1 is GTSNPN and CDR2 SVGIG (reference sequence). The ends were cut back, 3 bases at V and 4 bases at J, with 4 bases in the middle. CDR3 length: 11 amino acids. CDR3 nucleotides: TGTGCCTGGAGAGCGAAAAACATTCAGTACTTC. Translating it yields CAWRAKNIQYF.

This chain uses TRBV29-1 with TRBJ1-2; 8 bases agree with TRBD1. The CDR3 consists of 12 residues. Losses at the gene ends were 7 bases for V and 8 bases for J; bases not matched to a gene: 9. Germline loops: CDR1 SQVTM, CDR2 ANQGSEA. In nucleotides, the CDR3 is TGCAGCGCTCCTACAGGGGGAGGAGGCTACACCTTC. Translated: CSAPTGGGGYTF.

The chain couples TRBV4-2 to TRBJ1-5; no clear D gene. The ends were cut back, 1 base at V and 0 bases at J, with 7 bases in the middle. Germline V lookup: CDR1 LGHNA, CDR2 YNFKEQ. The CDR3 totals 15 residues. The DNA of the CDR3 is TGTGCCAGCAGCCAAGGGCCATATAGCAATCAGCCCCAGCATTTT. Translated, it gives CASSQGPYSNQPQHF.

The chain links TRBV7-2 to TRBJ1-1; TRBD1 aligns across 7 bases. Per germline, CDR1 SGHTA and CDR2 FQGNSA. J gave up 4 bases and V 6 bases, and 5 bases lay outside the gene matches. The CDR3 covers 13 residues. The CDR3: CASRRDSSTEAFF. In nucleotides, the CDR3 is TGTGCCAGCAGACGGGACAGTTCCACTGAAGCTTTCTTT.

As regards this clone: Other DNA variants within this sample encode the same CDR3. The rearrangement links TRBV9 to TRBJ1-1, with D possibly matching TRBD1 (5 bases). The CDR3 has 15 residues. The V gene's germline CDR1 is SGDLS and CDR2 YYNGEE. V was clipped by 0 bases and J by 0 bases, with 9 bases between them. The CDR3 sequence is CASSVGGRMNTEAFF. The CDR3 coding sequence is TGTGCCAGCAGCGTAGGGGGGAGGATGAACACTGAAGCTTTCTTT.

The V gene is TRBV7-2, the J gene TRBJ2-7, with D uncertain. This CDR3 is built from 13 residues. V was trimmed by 1 base and J by 6 bases, leaving 10 bases between them. Germline V gene lookup returns CDR1 SGHTA and CDR2 FQGNSA. The CDR3: CASSLEEISEQYF. The CDR3 region has the DNA TGTGCCAGCAGCTTAGAGGAGATCTCCGAGCAGTACTTC.

This sequence joins TRBV5-1 and TRBJ1-1, with 8 nucleotides matching TRBD1. From germline, CDR1 is SGHRS and CDR2 YFSETQ. V lost 2 bases, J lost 5 bases, and 11 bases stayed unmatched. There are 16 residues in the CDR3. The CDR3 DNA reads TGCGCCAGCAGCTTATGGACAGGGAAGGGGGGGACTGAAGCTTTCTTT. Translating gives CASSLWTGKGGTEAFF.

The J gene is TRBJ2-1, the V gene TRBV6-5; D possibly corresponds to TRBD2 (6 bases). CDR1 and CDR2 (germline): MNHEY, SVGAGI. The V gene lost 5 bases and the J gene lost 2 bases, with 13 bases spanning the gap. The CDR3 length is 15 residues. The CDR3, as DNA: TGTGCCAGCAGTCCCGGGACTCAAACCTACAATGAGCAGTTCTTC. Protein product: CASSPGTQTYNEQFF.

The V call is TRBV11-2, the J call TRBJ2-7; possible D gene TRBD1, 5 bases. Germline CDR1 and CDR2: SGHAT and FQNNGV. The CDR3 totals 14 residues. Trimming took 3 bases from V and 6 from J, leaving 15 bases between them. DNA of the CDR3: TGTGCCAGCAGCTTGGGTCTGCTAAGGGGCGAGCAGTACTTC. Protein product: CASSLGLLRGEQYF.

Only a few counts were recorded for this clone. The chain combines TRBV11-1 with TRBJ2-6; D not resolved. CDR3 size: 15 residues. The V end was cut by 7 bases, the J end by 1 base, with 11 bases between. CDR1 is SGHAT, CDR2 FQDESV, per germline (reference sequence). The CDR3 nucleotides are TGTGCCAGCACCCAATCGACTTCTGGGGCCAACGTCCTGACTTTC. Translated, it gives CASTQSTSGANVLTF.

V usage is TRBV7-2 and J usage is TRBJ1-2; perhaps TRBD1 as D (6 bases). V lost 2 bases and J 0 bases, leaving 7 bases between the germline ends. Germline CDR1 is SGHTA and CDR2 is FQGNSA. This CDR3 contains 14 residues. CDR3 sequence (DNA): TGTGCCAGCAGCTTACGACAGGCTAACTATGGCTACACCTTC. Amino acids: CASSLRQANYGYTF.

The chain is built from TRBV30 and TRBJ2-7, with D hard to call. From germline, CDR1 is GTSNPN and CDR2 SVGIG (reference sequence). This CDR3 comprises 12 residues. The V gene lost 0 bases and the J gene lost 3 bases, with 6 bases spanning the gap. CDR3 protein: CAWSVSLYEQYF. In DNA form, the CDR3 reads TGTGCCTGGAGTGTATCTCTCTACGAGCAGTACTTC.

This clone was recorded only once. The V call is TRBV20-1, the J call TRBJ1-4; D uncertain. Germline V gene lookup returns CDR1 DFQATT and CDR2 SNEGSKA (reference sequence). V shed 5 bases and J shed 5 bases, with 6 bases lying between them. CDR3 size: 11 residues. The CDR3 sequence is CSAGQNEKLFF. CDR3 sequence (DNA): TGCAGTGCTGGGCAAAATGAAAAACTGTTTTTT.

CDR3 sequence (DNA): TGTGCCAGCAGACCTACAGGGTTTGGCAATCAGCCCCAGCATTTT. Encoded protein: CASRPTGFGNQPQHF. The chain uses TRBV6-5 and TRBJ1-5, with D perhaps matching TRBD1 (6 bases). In germline, CDR1 is MNHEY, CDR2 SVGAGI. V was cut by 6 bases and J by 2 bases, with 14 bases left in between. The CDR3 spans 15 residues.

This chain uses TRBV9 with TRBJ1-5; D is perhaps TRBD1 (6 bases). The length of the CDR3 is 13 residues. The ends were cut back, 5 bases at V and 3 bases at J, with 9 bases in the middle. In germline, CDR1 is SGDLS, CDR2 YYNGEE. This CDR3 is CASSRQDNQPQHF. The CDR3 nucleotides read TGTGCCAGCAGTCGACAGGACAATCAGCCCCAGCATTTT.

V and J are TRBV6-6 and TRBJ1-1; D is perhaps TRBD1 (6 bases). CDR3 length: 13 amino acids. In germline, CDR1 is MNHNY, CDR2 SVGAGI (reference sequence). Trimming shortened V by 6 bases and J by 5 bases, and 13 bases separated the two germline ends. CDR3 sequence: CASRQGMYTEAFF. The CDR3 DNA sequence: TGTGCCAGCAGACAGGGAATGTATACTGAAGCTTTCTTT.

This clone occurred a few times. The rearrangement links TRBV11-2 to TRBJ1-1, with D possibly TRBD1 on 5 matching bases. The CDR3 runs to 14 residues. Germline V gives CDR1 SGHAT, CDR2 FQNNGV. The V and J ends lost 5 bases and 7 bases respectively, with 17 bases between them. The DNA of the CDR3 is TGTGCCAGCAGCCATAAACAGGCGGGGGTTGAAGCTTTCTTT. It codes for CASSHKQAGVEAFF. Filled out from reference TRBV11-2 and TRBJ1-1, the complete variable domain reads EAGVAQSPRYKIIEKRQSVAFWCNPISGHATLYWYQQILGQGPKLLIQFQNNGVVDDSQLPKDRFSAERLKGVDSTLKIQPAKLEDSAVYLCASSHKQAGVEAFFGQGTRLTVV.

The chain couples TRBV19 to TRBJ1-1; 12 nucleotides line up with TRBD1. Per germline, CDR1 LNHDA and CDR2 SQIVND (reference sequence). This CDR3 spans 13 amino acids. With 6 bases clipped from V and 6 bases from J, the junction kept 2 bases outside the gene matches. The CDR3 DNA sequence: TGTGCCAGTAGGGGGACAGGGGGCCCTGAAGCTTTCTTT. This encodes CASRGTGGPEAFF.

The chain recombines TRBV5-1 with TRBJ2-7; 8 nucleotides agree with TRBD1. This CDR3 has 13 amino acids. CDR1 is SGHRS, CDR2 YFSETQ, per germline. The V and J ends lost 5 bases and 6 bases, in that order; junction bases with no gene match: 7. The CDR3 region has the DNA TGCGCCAGCAGTTCAGGGGGCATATTCGAGCAGTACTTC. This translates into CASSSGGIFEQYF.

The chain links TRBV5-1 to TRBJ2-3; no clear D gene. Germline CDR1 and CDR2: SGHRS and YFSETQ. This CDR3 has 12 amino acids. V was shortened by 1 base and J by 4 bases, with 4 bases between the two germline ends. CDR3 amino acids: CASSLTADTQYF. As DNA, the CDR3 is TGCGCCAGCAGCTTGACGGCAGATACGCAGTATTTT.